These T cell receptor beta chains were read from a single sample in a study of T cells in localized non-small cell lung cancer. Assay used: immunoSEQ multiplex PCR; TCRdb lists only in-frame clones, some missing. The sample contains tens of thousands of clones, roughly 81% of which appear only once. The sample in question was PBMCs, obtained before any cancer treatment. The receptors derive from a man aged 40 to 69 with stage II lung adenocarcinoma. Both conserved end residues are part of each CDR3. D genes are given only for firm matches. Not all rows give a size; the values are once, few, many and, for expanded clones, a class.

D gene,V gene,J gene,clone size,CDR3 protein,CDR3 DNA
TRBD2,TRBV7-2,TRBJ2-1,NA,CASSLAGLAGVHEQFF,TGTGCCAGCAGCTTAGCTGGGCTAGCGGGAGTCCATGAGCAGTTCTTC
NA,TRBV9,TRBJ2-2,NA,CASSPQGGGRTGELFF,TGTGCCAGCAGCCCTCAAGGGGGAGGAAGAACCGGGGAGCTGTTTTTT
TRBD1,TRBV27,TRBJ2-7,NA,CASSTGGVSYEQYF,TGTGCCAGCAGCACAGGGGGTGTCTCCTACGAGCAGTACTTC
NA,TRBV19,TRBJ1-1,NA,CASSIDLSTEAFF,TGTGCCAGTAGTATAGATCTATCCACTGAAGCTTTCTTT
NA,TRBV6-5,TRBJ1-2,NA,CASKGFYGYTF,TGTGCCAGCAAGGGGTTCTATGGCTACACCTTC
NA,TRBV4-2,TRBJ2-6,NA,CASSFGGNGANVLTF,TGTGCCAGCAGCTTTGGGGGTAATGGGGCCAACGTCCTGACTTTC
NA,TRBV10-3,TRBJ2-4,NA,CAISESGAGVDIQYF,TGTGCCATCAGTGAGTCGGGGGCAGGGGTTGACATTCAGTACTTC
NA,TRBV18,TRBJ1-4,NA,CASSPRSGPNEKLFF,TGTGCCAGCTCACCCCGCAGCGGACCGAATGAAAAACTGTTTTTT
NA,TRBV2,TRBJ2-1,once,CASSLGLSNYNEQFF,TGTGCCAGCAGTCTCGGACTCTCCAATTACAATGAGCAGTTCTTC
TRBD2,TRBV11-2,TRBJ2-1,NA,CASSLEREDSYNEQFF,TGTGCCAGCAGCTTAGAGCGGGAGGACAGCTACAATGAGCAGTTCTTC
NA,TRBV30,TRBJ1-5,NA,CAWSVRAYSNQPQHF,TGTGCCTGGAGTGTACGGGCATATAGCAATCAGCCCCAGCATTTT
NA,TRBV11-1,TRBJ1-1,once,CASSPRVGANTEAFF,TGTGCCAGCAGCCCCAGAGTGGGCGCGAACACTGAAGCTTTCTTT
TRBD1,TRBV28,TRBJ1-5,NA,CASSLGRGLEAQHF,TGTGCCAGCAGTTTGGGGAGGGGGCTGGAGGCCCAGCATTTT
NA,TRBV25-1,TRBJ1-1,NA,CASSELRGTEAFF,TGTGCCAGCAGTGAATTAAGGGGGACTGAAGCTTTCTTT
NA,TRBV25-1,TRBJ1-2,NA,CASSKSLMGSIYGYTF,TGTGCCAGCAGTAAATCTCTTATGGGGTCTATCTACGGCTACACCTTC
NA,TRBV5-4,TRBJ2-7,once,CASSSGQSLLRYF,TGTGCCAGCAGCTCCGGACAGAGCCTCTTACGGTACTTC
NA,TRBV7-9,TRBJ1-1,NA,CANWDWDLFMNTEAFF,TGTGCCAACTGGGATTGGGACTTATTCATGAACACTGAAGCTTTCTTT
NA,TRBV18,TRBJ1-1,NA,CASSPPGDTEAFF,TGTGCCAGCTCACCGCCAGGGGACACTGAAGCTTTCTTT
TRBD2,TRBV19,TRBJ2-2,once,CASSGLAGFGELFF,TGTGCCAGTAGTGGGCTAGCGGGGTTTGGGGAGCTGTTTTTT
NA,TRBV19,TRBJ1-4,NA,CASRIQVATNEKLFF,TGTGCCAGTAGGATACAAGTTGCAACTAATGAAAAACTGTTTTTT
NA,TRBV18,TRBJ1-4,NA,CASSPLPPLRGEKLFF,TGTGCCAGCTCACCTCTGCCTCCATTGAGGGGGGAAAAACTGTTTTTT
TRBD2,TRBV11-2,TRBJ2-3,NA,CASRPTSGRGGGFTDTQYF,TGTGCCAGCAGGCCTACTAGCGGGAGAGGTGGGGGATTCACAGATACGCAGTATTTT
NA,TRBV6-5,TRBJ1-1,NA,CASSYGAGTKNTEAFF,TGTGCCAGCAGTTACGGCGCAGGGACTAAGAACACTGAAGCTTTCTTT
TRBD2,TRBV19,TRBJ2-1,NA,CASSRGTSGGYNEQFF,TGTGCCAGTAGCCGGGGGACTAGCGGGGGGTACAATGAGCAGTTCTTC
NA,TRBV5-6,TRBJ2-2,NA,CASSLLSGDAGELFF,TGTGCCAGCAGCCTCCTTTCGGGGGATGCCGGGGAGCTGTTTTTT
NA,TRBV6-1,TRBJ2-1,medium-sized,CANRDTQYNEQFF,TGTGCCAACCGGGACACGCAGTACAATGAGCAGTTCTTC
NA,TRBV6-1,TRBJ2-1,NA,CASSEGYVREQFF,TGTGCCAGCAGTGAAGGCTATGTAAGAGAACAGTTCTTC
NA,TRBV5-1,TRBJ2-7,NA,CASSLVGNYEQYF,TGCGCCAGCAGCTTGGTAGGGAACTACGAGCAGTACTTC
NA,TRBV6-1,TRBJ1-4,NA,CASSGGPFVNEKLFF,TGTGCCAGCAGTGGGGGACCGTTCGTAAATGAAAAACTGTTTTTT
TRBD1,TRBV7-9,TRBJ1-3,NA,CASSLQGGRGNTIYF,TGTGCCAGCAGCCTACAGGGGGGTCGTGGAAACACCATATATTTT
TRBD1,TRBV6-5,TRBJ1-2,once,CASSYSRTGSSGYTF,TGTGCCAGCAGTTACTCAAGGACAGGCTCCTCGGGCTACACCTTC
NA,TRBV9,TRBJ2-7,NA,CASSPGATSLQYF,TGTGCCAGCAGCCCAGGGGCCACTAGTCTGCAGTACTTC
TRBD2,TRBV14,TRBJ2-7,NA,CASSEGLREVLYEQYF,TGTGCCAGCAGCGAGGGACTTCGGGAGGTCCTTTACGAGCAGTACTTC
NA,TRBV11-2,TRBJ2-7,once,CASILSPNEQYF,TGTGCCAGCATCCTATCTCCTAACGAGCAGTACTTC
NA,TRBV23-1,TRBJ1-3,NA,CASSLGSNHSGNTIYF,TGCGCCAGCAGTCTAGGGTCCAACCACTCTGGAAACACCATATATTTT
NA,TRBV11-2,TRBJ2-7,NA,CASSLGAGPLGEQYF,TGTGCCAGCAGCTTAGGGGCGGGTCCCCTGGGCGAGCAGTACTTC
NA,TRBV2,TRBJ2-7,NA,CASRASNEQYF,TGTGCCAGCAGGGCGAGTAACGAGCAGTACTTC
TRBD2,TRBV11-3,TRBJ2-2,NA,CASSLGLAGPSTGELFF,TGTGCCAGCAGCTTAGGGCTAGCGGGACCCTCCACCGGGGAGCTGTTTTTT
NA,TRBV4-1,TRBJ1-2,once,CASSQGAGALLYGYTF,TGCGCCAGCAGCCAAGGGGCGGGGGCTCTACTTTATGGCTACACCTTC
NA,TRBV7-8,TRBJ2-3,NA,CASSSESTDTQYF,TGTGCCAGCAGCTCCGAGAGCACAGATACGCAGTATTTT
TRBD2,TRBV5-1,TRBJ2-1,NA,CASSLESSGSGNEQFF,TGCGCCAGCAGCTTGGAATCTAGCGGGAGCGGCAATGAGCAGTTCTTC
NA,TRBV6-6,TRBJ2-2,NA,CATEDTTGELFF,TGTGCCACGGAGGACACTACCGGGGAGCTGTTTTTT
TRBD2,TRBV7-9,TRBJ2-7,NA,CASSVNSGPRDEQYF,TGTGCCAGCAGCGTAAATAGCGGGCCTAGGGACGAGCAGTACTTC
NA,TRBV9,TRBJ2-7,NA,CASSVAVWDYEQYF,TGTGCCAGCAGCGTAGCCGTCTGGGACTACGAGCAGTACTTC
TRBD2,TRBV5-8,TRBJ2-1,NA,CASSHSLAGGRNEQFF,TGTGCCAGCAGCCACTCTCTAGCGGGAGGGCGCAATGAGCAGTTCTTC